The rows below give T cell receptor beta chains drawn from one sample of a study of T cell changes during pregnancy in multiple sclerosis. TCRdb's table, derived via immunoSEQ multiplex PCR, lists solely in-frame clones and lacks some. This sample has approximately 17,000 clones, with around 95% found just once. The source material was peripheral blood, sampled in the third trimester of pregnancy. These receptors all come from a female donor with multiple sclerosis, enrolled in a pregnancy study. CDR3s include the opening cysteine and the closing phenylalanine or tryptophan. Each record gives: clone size, V gene, J gene, D gene, CDR3 protein, CDR3 DNA. The D gene is left open where the match is weak. Clone size is stated in some rows and not others, as once, few, many or a class when expanded.

clone_size: NA
v_call: TRBV27
j_call: TRBJ1-1
d_call: NA
cdr3_aa: CASSLSTGVYEAFF
cdr3_nt: TGTGCCAGCAGTTTATCGACAGGCGTTTATGAAGCTTTCTTT

clone_size: NA
v_call: TRBV14
j_call: TRBJ2-2
d_call: NA
cdr3_aa: CASSQDLDSENTGELFF
cdr3_nt: TGTGCCAGCAGCCAAGATCTCGACAGTGAGAACACCGGGGAGCTGTTTTTT

clone_size: NA
v_call: TRBV5-5
j_call: TRBJ2-7
d_call: TRBD1
cdr3_aa: CASSLDWDRGREQYF
cdr3_nt: TGTGCCAGCAGCTTGGACTGGGACAGGGGGCGCGAGCAGTACTTC

clone_size: NA
v_call: TRBV9
j_call: TRBJ2-1
d_call: NA
cdr3_aa: CASSERGGEQFF
cdr3_nt: TGTGCCAGCAGCGAGAGGGGGGGTGAGCAGTTCTTC

clone_size: NA
v_call: TRBV7-9
j_call: TRBJ2-3
d_call: NA
cdr3_aa: CASSSSGDTQYF
cdr3_nt: TGTGCCAGCAGCTCTTCGGGAGATACGCAGTATTTT

clone_size: NA
v_call: TRBV16
j_call: TRBJ2-7
d_call: NA
cdr3_aa: CASSQRPYEQYF
cdr3_nt: TGTGCCAGCAGCCAACGTCCCTACGAGCAGTACTTC

clone_size: NA
v_call: TRBV27
j_call: TRBJ2-6
d_call: NA
cdr3_aa: CASSLSAFRAGANVLTF
cdr3_nt: TGTGCCAGCAGTTTATCGGCTTTCAGGGCCGGGGCCAACGTCCTGACTTTC

clone_size: NA
v_call: TRBV6-6
j_call: TRBJ1-1
d_call: NA
cdr3_aa: CASSYGGRGNTEAFF
cdr3_nt: TGTGCCAGCAGTTACGGGGGCAGGGGGAACACTGAAGCTTTCTTT

clone_size: once
v_call: TRBV7-3
j_call: TRBJ2-1
d_call: TRBD1
cdr3_aa: CASSLKADSDRGSMNEQFF
cdr3_nt: TGTGCCAGCAGCTTGAAAGCTGACAGCGACAGGGGAAGTATGAATGAGCAGTTCTTC

clone_size: NA
v_call: TRBV7-3
j_call: TRBJ2-2
d_call: NA
cdr3_aa: CASSSRGRGRGLIDGELFF
cdr3_nt: TGTGCCAGCAGCTCACGGGGTCGGGGCAGGGGATTAATTGACGGGGAGCTGTTTTTT